This TCR beta chain comes out of a study of blood T cell repertoires in COVID-19 (dated by TCRdb to 2020 to 2021). The study in broad terms: Samples covering the acute and convalescent phases of COVID-19 were provided by collaborators in the United States, Italy and Spain. The material from the prospective study consisted of cDNA or gDNA derived from T cells, B-cell-depleted T cells, or PBMCs. Samples were obtained from the ongoing ImmuneRACE study (first 160 participants) and from about 1,300 subjects provided by 6 global collaborators. The sample metadata nearly always contained a de-identified subject ID, COVID-19 status, age in years and sex. Subjects who had been exposed to COVID-19, were actively infected with it, or had recovered from it provided the deeply sampled blood TCRbeta repertoires that made up the dataset. Where HLA class I and class II types were available, the types were taken from metadata supplied by the sample provider, not from assay-based typing. The repertoires were released in a freely available public database intended as a resource for research on the immune response to SARS-CoV-2.

On this clone itself: Its antigen remains unidentified. The sample holds no much larger clone one base away, and base qualities are not on file.

TCRbeta CDR3 regions were amplified from genomic DNA using the immunoSEQ Assay, a bias-controlled multiplex PCR. The study's processing was this. The number of nucleated cells in each sample was estimated by amplification of reference gene primers within the assay. To quantify the absolute abundance of each unique TCRbeta CDR3 rearrangement, sequence reads were collapsed and filtered. For each sample, productive Simpson clonality was calculated as the square root of Simpson's diversity index across productive rearrangements. This is the immuneACCESS table as TCRdb keeps it, with only in-frame sequences that have V and J called. A part of the clones is gone; compared with another copy, unresolved V genes explain less than half, and the rest is unexplained. That table supplies the V and J calls and clone size; D and trimming were determined from the DNA. In this sample the table shows about 220,000 clones, 82% of which occur a single time. The ten largest clones represent 5.2% of the sample.

One collaborating source in Seattle enrolled patients while the patients were actively infected and followed the patients over time throughout the course of disease. Whole blood was collected in K2EDTA tubes by collaborating institutions according to the institutions' own protocols. For TCRbeta analysis, collaborator samples were shipped as frozen whole blood, as isolated PBMCs, or as DNA extracted from either sample type. Paper-wide results and their limitations: Clinical and demographic metadata were provided uncurated, with the amount varying by source and participant.

Here V drops 6 bases and J drops 3 bases, and the junction holds 7 bases not matched to any gene. Including the terminal cysteine and phenylalanine, the CDR3 comprises 15 residues. Only CDR3 DNA remains: 45 bases, in frame from the first base. The germline V gene encodes CDR1 MDHEN and CDR2 SYDVKM. Sequencing was carried out using peripheral blood. The receptor was derived from a woman aged 70 to 79 with COVID-19, enrolled during active disease. The chain is encoded by TRBV28 joined to TRBJ2-2, and TRBD1 aligns with 7 junction nucleotides. The DNA sequence follows: TGTGCCAGCAGCGGGACAGCCACACACACCGGGGAGCTGTTTTTT. Translated, it reads CASSGTATHTGELFF.